This T cell receptor (beta chain) appears in the sequencing data of a study of blood T cell repertoires in COVID-19. For the study at large: The study drew acute and convalescent COVID-19 samples from the United States, Italy and Spain. T cells, B-cell-depleted T cells, or PBMCs provided the cDNA or gDNA that served as material.

In the authors' workflow: Quantification of nucleated cells was approximated via reference gene primer amplification. The data were produced by immunoSEQ multiplex PCR, yet TCRdb's version contains in-frame clones alone and is incomplete. V and J calls plus clone size are reproduced from that table; the DNA served to infer D and trimming. The profile shows about 68,000 clones, just under 80% of them singletons. This sequence originates from a woman aged 55-69 years with acute or convalescent COVID-19. Sequencing input: peripheral blood.

The CDR3 reads CASSQLQGATRTDTQYF. In DNA form, the CDR3 reads TGCGCCAGCAGCCAACTACAGGGGGCAACCCGCACAGATACGCAGTATTTT. The V gene is TRBV5-1, the J gene TRBJ2-3; 9 bases match TRBD1. The CDR3 sequence is 17 residues long. Losses at the gene ends were 4 bases for V and 1 base for J; bases not matched to a gene: 10. Germline V lookup: CDR1 SGHRS, CDR2 YFSETQ.